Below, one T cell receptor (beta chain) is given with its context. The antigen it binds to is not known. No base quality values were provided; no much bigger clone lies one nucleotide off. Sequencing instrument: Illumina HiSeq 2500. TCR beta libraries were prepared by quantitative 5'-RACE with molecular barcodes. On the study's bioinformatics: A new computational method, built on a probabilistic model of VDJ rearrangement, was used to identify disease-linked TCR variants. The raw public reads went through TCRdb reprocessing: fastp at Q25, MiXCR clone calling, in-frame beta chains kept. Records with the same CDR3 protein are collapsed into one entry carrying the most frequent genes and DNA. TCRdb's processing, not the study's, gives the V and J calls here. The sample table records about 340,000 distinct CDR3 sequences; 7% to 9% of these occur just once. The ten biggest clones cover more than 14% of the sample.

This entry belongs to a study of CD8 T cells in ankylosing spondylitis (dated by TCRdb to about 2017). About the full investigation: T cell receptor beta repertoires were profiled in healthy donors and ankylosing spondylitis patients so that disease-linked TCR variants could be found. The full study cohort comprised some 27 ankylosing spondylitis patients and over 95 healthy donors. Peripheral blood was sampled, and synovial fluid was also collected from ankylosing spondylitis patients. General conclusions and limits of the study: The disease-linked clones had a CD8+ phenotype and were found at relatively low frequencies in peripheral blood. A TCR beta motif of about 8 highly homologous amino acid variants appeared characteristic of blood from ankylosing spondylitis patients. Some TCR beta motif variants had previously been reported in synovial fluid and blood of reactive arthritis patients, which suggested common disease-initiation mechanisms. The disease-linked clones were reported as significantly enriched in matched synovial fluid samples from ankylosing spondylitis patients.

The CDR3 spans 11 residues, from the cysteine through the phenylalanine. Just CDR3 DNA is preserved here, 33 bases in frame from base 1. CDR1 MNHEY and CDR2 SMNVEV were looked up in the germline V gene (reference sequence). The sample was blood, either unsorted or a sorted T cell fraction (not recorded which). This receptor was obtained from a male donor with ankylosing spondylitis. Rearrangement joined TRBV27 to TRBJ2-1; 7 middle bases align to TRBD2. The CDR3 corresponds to CVVGGVIEQFF. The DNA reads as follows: TGTGTGGTGGGGGGGGTAATTGAGCAGTTCTTC.